One and the same sample provided the 28 T cell receptor beta chains below, sequenced in a study of blood T cell repertoires in COVID-19. Assay used: immunoSEQ multiplex PCR; TCRdb lists only in-frame clones, some missing. The data hold hundreds of thousands of clones, with 80% to 90% observed a single time. Material for sequencing was PBMCs or T cells enriched from blood (not recorded which). These receptors were collected from a man aged 25-45 years who had recovered from COVID-19.

The V call is TRBV28, the J call TRBJ1-1; D is ambiguous. Trimming cost V 6 bases and J 7 bases, with 15 bases left between them. CDR1 is MDHEN and CDR2 is SYDVKM in the germline V gene. There are 13 residues in the CDR3. Here the CDR3 reads CASRKEVGFEAFF. CDR3 DNA: TGTGCCAGCAGAAAGGAGGTGGGGTTTGAAGCTTTCTTT.

V and J are TRBV2 and TRBJ1-5; 7 positions match TRBD1. The germline CDR1 and CDR2 sequences are SNHLY and FYNNEI. The CDR3 is 15 amino acids. The V gene end was trimmed by 6 bases and the J gene end by 0 bases; junction bases not matched to a gene: 5. CDR3 amino acids: CASSITGDSNQPQHF. In DNA, the CDR3 is TGTGCCAGCAGCATAACAGGGGATAGCAATCAGCCCCAGCATTTT.

This chain links TRBV7-9 with TRBJ1-1, with TRBD1 matching over 7 bases. Germline CDR1 and CDR2: SEHNR and FQNEAQ (reference sequence). The trim removed 9 bases at V and 2 bases at J, leaving 6 bases unmatched. The CDR3 spans 13 residues. The CDR3 DNA reads as TGTGCCAGTCACCGGGACAGCAACACTGAAGCTTTCTTT. Its protein product is CASHRDSNTEAFF. Full variable domain (rest looked up from reference TRBV7-9 and TRBJ1-1): DTGVSQNPRHKITKRGQNVTFRCDPISEHNRLYWYRQTLGQGPEFLTYFQNEAQLEKSRLLSDRFSAERPKGSFSTLEIQRTEQGDSAMYLCASHRDSNTEAFFGQGTRLTVV.

The gene calls are TRBV11-2 and TRBJ2-7; 11 bases are shared with TRBD2. The V segment lost 6 bases and the J segment 3 bases; nucleotides outside the gene matches: 13. Germline-derived CDR1 and CDR2 are SGHAT and FQNNGV. This CDR3 region has 17 residues. Here the CDR3 DNA reads TGTGCCAGCAGTCATAGAGGGGCGACTAGCGGGATCTACGAGCAGTACTTC. Its protein is CASSHRGATSGIYEQYF.

The rearrangement joins TRBV28 to TRBJ2-5; tentative D call: TRBD1 (5 bases). Trimming took off 3 bases at V and 3 bases at J, with 11 bases between the two ends. CDR3 length equals 14 residues. Germline V gene data show CDR1 as MDHEN and CDR2 as SYDVKM. CDR3 residues: CASSLWQDKETQYF. CDR3 nucleotide sequence: TGTGCCAGCAGTTTGTGGCAGGACAAAGAGACCCAGTACTTC.

This clone appeared a single time. V usage is TRBV7-9 and J usage is TRBJ2-7; weak D call: TRBD1 (6 bases). V lost 4 bases to trimming and J lost 0 bases, with 10 bases between them. This CDR3 comprises 14 residues. From germline, CDR1 is SEHNR and CDR2 FQNEAQ (reference sequence). The CDR3 region is CASSWDIRSYEQYF. CDR3 in DNA: TGTGCCAGCAGCTGGGACATCCGCTCCTACGAGCAGTACTTC.

The chain links TRBV28 to TRBJ2-7, with TRBD1 as a possible D gene (6 bases). V was pared by 4 bases and J by 7 bases, with 14 bases between. The germline gives CDR1 MDHEN, CDR2 SYDVKM. This CDR3 spans 13 amino acids. As DNA, the CDR3 is TGTGCCAGCAGTTCCCAGGGGACGCGGGAGCAGTACTTC. This sequence encodes CASSSQGTREQYF.

V is TRBV6-5 and J is TRBJ2-2, with D possibly TRBD1 on 5 matching bases. The CDR3 runs to 15 residues. V was shortened by 3 bases and J by 1 base, with 9 bases between the two germline ends. Per the germline V gene, CDR1 is MNHEY and CDR2 is SVGAGI. CDR3 nucleotides: TGTGCCAGCAGTTATGGGCAGGGGAACACCGGGGAGCTGTTTTTT. This gives the protein CASSYGQGNTGELFF.

The rearrangement links TRBV18 to TRBJ2-1; 8 bases line up with TRBD1. With 3 bases clipped from V and 8 bases from J, the junction kept 12 bases outside the gene matches. CDR1 KGHSH and CDR2 LQKENI come from the germline V gene. The CDR3 spans 16 residues. The chain's CDR3 is CASSPFGQGYGDEQFF. DNA of the CDR3: TGTGCCAGCTCACCCTTCGGACAGGGCTATGGGGATGAGCAGTTCTTC. The variable domain in full, with the rest retrieved from reference TRBV18 and TRBJ2-1, is NAGVMQNPRHLVRRRGQEARLRCSPMKGHSHVYWYRQLPEEGLKFMVYLQKENIIDESGMPKERFSAEFPKEGPSILRIQQVVRGDSAAYFCASSPFGQGYGDEQFFGPGTRLTVL.

The V call is TRBV3-1 (or the pseudogene TRBV3-2), the J call TRBJ1-1; D perhaps matches TRBD1 (6 bases). The CDR3 is 12 residues long. Trimming pared 4 bases from V and 6 bases from J, leaving 9 bases between. Germline CDR1 and CDR2: LGHDT and YNNKEL (reference sequence). The CDR3 protein is CASSRTDAEAFF. CDR3 nucleotides: TGTGCCAGCAGCCGGACAGACGCTGAAGCTTTCTTT.

The chain uses TRBV5-5 and TRBJ1-4, with no clear D. The CDR3 is made up of 14 amino acids. From germline, CDR1 is SGHKS and CDR2 YYEKEE (reference sequence). Trimming pared 3 bases from V and 8 bases from J, leaving 14 bases between. CDR3 bases: TGTGCCAGCAGCTCCCGGGAAATGAAAGAAAAACTGTTTTTT. Translated, it gives CASSSREMKEKLFF.

Remarks on this clone: Other DNA sequences in the sample encode the same CDR3. The gene calls are TRBV28 and TRBJ1-2; the match to TRBD1 covers 9 bases. The CDR3 is 13 amino acids. Per germline, CDR1 MDHEN and CDR2 SYDVKM. The J segment lost 4 bases and the V segment lost 6 bases, leaving 3 bases of the junction unmatched. The CDR3 here is CASREQGAYGYTF. The DNA for the CDR3 is TGTGCCAGCAGAGAACAGGGGGCCTATGGCTACACCTTC.

V gene TRBV7-9 combines with J gene TRBJ2-2; 7 nucleotides align to TRBD1. Trimming cost V 5 bases and J 1 base; bases outside gene matches: 7. Germline V gene data show CDR1 as SEHNR and CDR2 as FQNEAQ (reference sequence). The CDR3 has 16 residues. The CDR3 DNA sequence: TGTGCCAGCAGCCTGACGACAGGGTGGAACACCGGGGAGCTGTTTTTT. It codes for CASSLTTGWNTGELFF. Complete variable domain (other parts from reference TRBV7-9 and TRBJ2-2): DTGVSQNPRHKITKRGQNVTFRCDPISEHNRLYWYRQTLGQGPEFLTYFQNEAQLEKSRLLSDRFSAERPKGSFSTLEIQRTEQGDSAMYLCASSLTTGWNTGELFFGEGSRLTVL.

The chain joins TRBV27 to TRBJ2-1, with D possibly TRBD2 on 6 matching bases. Germline assignment: CDR1 MNHEY and CDR2 SMNVEV (reference sequence). Trimming removed 6 bases from V and 3 bases from J, with 12 bases in between. The CDR3 is 14 residues long. CDR3 nucleotides: TGTGCCAGCAGCCCGGGACTTGACTACAATGAGCAGTTCTTC. Residues: CASSPGLDYNEQFF.

The V call is TRBV3-1 (or the pseudogene TRBV3-2), the J call TRBJ2-1; maybe TRBD1 (6 bases). V lost 4 bases and J lost 12, with 22 bases in between. This CDR3 comprises 15 residues. The V gene's germline CDR1 is LGHDT and CDR2 YNNKEL (reference sequence). CDR3: CASSPRLGALEWQFF. CDR3 DNA: TGTGCCAGCAGCCCTCGACTGGGGGCCCTGGAGTGGCAGTTCTTC.

The rearrangement links TRBV28 to TRBJ1-2, with TRBD1 as a possible D gene (6 bases). This CDR3 spans 16 amino acids. The V and J ends lost 6 bases and 7 bases respectively, with 24 bases between them. In germline, CDR1 is MDHEN, CDR2 SYDVKM. Here the CDR3 DNA reads TGTGCCAGCAGCTCTGGGGGCGCGAAGTTGGTAGGTGGCTACACCTTC. It specifies CASSSGGAKLVGGYTF.

This clone appeared a few times. This chain joins TRBV5-6 and TRBJ2-7; D is possibly TRBD2 (5 bases). This CDR3 comprises 16 residues. The V and J ends lost 4 bases and 6 bases respectively, with 23 bases between them. Germline CDR1 reads SGHDT; CDR2 reads YYEEEE. CDR3 amino acids: CASSLRTLLSVAEQYF. The CDR3 DNA is TGTGCCAGCAGCCTACGGACTCTCCTCTCCGTTGCCGAGCAGTACTTC.

This clone showed up just a few times. The CDR3 DNA reads TGTGCCAGCAGTCAAGGACAGAATTCACCCCTCCACTTT. It specifies CASSQGQNSPLHF. The V gene is TRBV7-3, the J gene TRBJ1-6; TRBD1 might be the D (6 bases). Deletions cut 6 bases from V and 7 bases from J, with 10 bases between. In germline, CDR1 is SGHTA, CDR2 FQGTGA. CDR3 length: 13 residues.

The CDR3 nucleotides are TGTGCCAGCAGCGGGATAGACAGGGAAGGAGGCTACACCTTC. Translating gives CASSGIDREGGYTF. This chain uses TRBV5-4 with TRBJ1-2, with 7 nucleotides matching TRBD1. CDR1 and CDR2 from the germline V gene are SGHNT and YYREEE (reference sequence). This CDR3 has 14 residues. With V trimmed by 4 bases and J by 8 bases, 11 bases remained unmatched.

J is TRBJ2-1 and V is TRBV28, with 10 nucleotides matching TRBD2. The CDR3 extends over 16 amino acids. Trimming cost V 6 bases and J 4 bases; bases outside gene matches: 9. Per the germline V gene, CDR1 is MDHEN and CDR2 is SYDVKM. CDR3 coding DNA: TGTGCCAGCAGGCCCGCCGGACTAGCGGTATACAATGAGCAGTTCTTC. This gives the protein CASRPAGLAVYNEQFF.

V is TRBV7-8 and J is TRBJ1-2; 7 nucleotides line up with TRBD1. The CDR3 runs 15 residues. V lost 5 bases to trimming and J lost 5 bases; unmatched junction nucleotides: 11. Germline V gene lookup returns CDR1 SGHVS and CDR2 FQNEAQ. The DNA for the CDR3 is TGTGCCAGCAGCGGAGACCGACAGGGTTGGTATGGCTACACCTTC. It is translated as CASSGDRQGWYGYTF.

The rearrangement joins TRBV6-1 to TRBJ1-1; the match to TRBD1 covers 8 bases. J lost 7 bases, V lost 2 bases, and 9 bases had no gene match. The CDR3 is made up of 15 amino acids. Germline CDR1 and CDR2: MNHNS and SASEGT. CDR3 amino acids: CASSEFPTGGSEAFF. CDR3 nucleotides: TGTGCCAGCAGTGAATTTCCTACAGGGGGTAGTGAAGCTTTCTTT.

This clone was recorded many times. The CDR3 sequence: CASSMFADTQYF. The CDR3 nucleotides read TGTGCCAGTAGTATGTTCGCAGATACGCAGTATTTT. The chain is built from TRBV19 and TRBJ2-3; D gene unclear. V dropped 3 bases and J dropped 4 bases, with 5 bases sitting between them. The V gene's germline CDR1 is LNHDA and CDR2 SQIVND (reference sequence). This CDR3 is 12 amino acids long. Full variable domain (missing parts from reference TRBV19 and TRBJ2-3): DGGITQSPKYLFRKEGQNVTLSCEQNLNHDAMYWYRQDPGQGLRLIYYSQIVNDFQKGDIAEGYSVSREKKESFPLTVTSAQKNPTAFYLCASSMFADTQYFGPGTRLTVL.

This chain joins TRBV6-5 and TRBJ2-7; 9 bases map to TRBD1. Germline CDR1 reads MNHEY; CDR2 reads SVGAGI. There are 15 residues in the CDR3. V shed 0 bases, J shed 3 bases, and the junction held 3 bases outside the gene matches. The CDR3 sequence: CASSYSADRGYEQYF. The CDR3 region has the DNA TGTGCCAGCAGTTACTCTGCGGACAGGGGCTACGAGCAGTACTTC.

The CDR3 here is CASGVTGGGSTEAFF. CDR3 DNA: TGTGCTAGTGGTGTAACAGGGGGAGGGAGCACTGAAGCTTTCTTT. This chain links TRBV12-5 with TRBJ1-1; 8 nucleotides line up with TRBD1. The CDR3 has 15 residues. CDR1 and CDR2 from the germline V gene are LGHNT and FRNRAP. V lost 5 bases and J lost 4; bases outside the gene matches: 9. The whole variable domain, filled in from reference TRBV12-5 and TRBJ1-1, reads DARVTQTPRHKVTEMGQEVTMRCQPILGHNTVFWYRQTMMQGLELLAYFRNRAPLDDSGMPKDRFSAEMPDATLATLKIQPSEPRDSAVYFCASGVTGGGSTEAFFGQGTRLTVV.

J is TRBJ2-2 and V is TRBV2, with 9 bases identical to TRBD2. Germline trimming cut 6 bases from V and 2 bases from J; bases unmatched to any gene: 7. Germline-derived CDR1 and CDR2 are SNHLY and FYNNEI. The CDR3 covers 16 residues. The CDR3 DNA reads TGTGCCAGCAGGTCTAGACTAGCGGTAAACACCGGGGAGCTGTTTTTT. Amino acids: CASRSRLAVNTGELFF. Looking up the rest from reference TRBV2 and TRBJ2-2 gives the full variable domain: EPEVTQTPSHQVTQMGQEVILRCVPISNHLYFYWYRQILGQKVEFLVSFYNNEISEKSEIFDDQFSVERPDGSNFTLKIRSTKLEDSAMYFCASRSRLAVNTGELFFGEGSRLTVL.

The genes are TRBV6-2 or TRBV6-3 and TRBJ2-3; 9 bases are a match to TRBD2. The CDR3 has 16 residues. The germline gives CDR1 MNHEY, CDR2 SVGEGT. The V gene end was trimmed by 2 bases and the J gene end by 8 bases; junction bases not matched to a gene: 11. This CDR3 is CASSYRIPSGTITQYF. The CDR3, as DNA: TGTGCCAGCAGTTACCGGATCCCTAGCGGGACCATTACGCAGTATTTT.

The count of this clone is one. The CDR3 DNA is TGTGCCAGCAGCTTCACGATGCGGTATGGCTACACCTTC. Its translation: CASSFTMRYGYTF. V is TRBV7-8 and J is TRBJ1-2; D remains ambiguous. Deletions cut 3 bases from V and 5 bases from J, with 10 bases between. Per germline, CDR1 SGHVS and CDR2 FQNEAQ. CDR3 length: 13 amino acids. The complete variable domain, with remaining parts taken from reference TRBV7-8 and TRBJ1-2, reads GAGVSQSPRYKVAKRGQDVALRCDPISGHVSLFWYQQALGQGPEFLTYFQNEAQLDKSGLPSDRFFAERPEGSVSTLKIQRTQQEDSAVYLCASSFTMRYGYTFGSGTRLTVV.